Listed below are T cell receptor beta chains from one sample, sequenced in a study of blood T cells in healthy people across ages. TCRdb processed the 5' RACE reads anew with MiXCR; each CDR3 protein has one entry. Of roughly 500,000 distinct CDR3 sequences listed, approximately 25% are singletons. The sequencing sample was made of blood. All receptors come from a woman between 70 and 85 years old in good health. CDR3s include the opening cysteine and the closing phenylalanine or tryptophan. D genes are given only for firm matches. Clone sizes are given selectively: once, few, many, or a class where the clone is expanded.

cdr3_length	v_call	d_call	clone_size	j_call	cdr3_aa	cdr3_nt
9	TRBV6-5	NA	few	TRBJ1-2	CATVGFYTF	TGTGCCACCGTTGGATTCTACACCTTC
13	TRBV11-3	NA	few	TRBJ2-7	CASTPRGFYEQYF	TGTGCCAGCACCCCCCGGGGGTTCTACGAGCAGTACTTC
15	TRBV12-5	TRBD1	NA	TRBJ1-6	CASGLGQGPNSPLHF	TGTGCTAGTGGTTTGGGACAGGGACCGAATTCACCCCTCCACTTT
15	TRBV28	NA	few	TRBJ2-1	CASRGGGGPYNEQFF	TGTGCCAGCAGGGGTGGGGGGGGGCCCTACAATGAGCAGTTCTTC
14	TRBV29-1	TRBD1	NA	TRBJ2-3	CSVPGQGPQDTQYF	TGCAGCGTTCCGGGACAGGGTCCGCAGGATACGCAGTATTTT
13	TRBV9	NA	NA	TRBJ2-6	CASSDRLVGSLTF	TGTGCCAGCAGCGACCGACTGGTGGGGTCCCTGACTTTC
15	TRBV12-3/TRBV12-4	TRBD1	NA	TRBJ2-2	CASGLGQGFTGELFF	TGTGCCAGCGGTTTGGGACAGGGGTTCACCGGGGAGCTGTTTTTT
15	TRBV4-3	NA	NA	TRBJ1-2	CASSQDQTANYGYTF	TGCGCCAGCAGCCAAGACCAGACAGCGAACTATGGCTACACCTTC
11	TRBV20-1	TRBD1	few	TRBJ2-7	CSALTGDEQYF	TGCAGTGCTCTAACAGGGGACGAGCAGTACTTC
12	TRBV7-2	NA	few	TRBJ1-5	CASSQPDLPQHF	TGTGCCAGCAGCCAACCCGACCTGCCCCAGCATTTT
15	TRBV7-2	NA	NA	TRBJ2-5	CASSAPGTRQETQYF	TGTGCCAGCAGCGCCCCCGGGACGAGACAAGAGACCCAGTACTTC
10	TRBV29-1	NA	NA	TRBJ2-1	CSVAGNEQFF	TGCAGCGTTGCGGGAAATGAGCAGTTCTTC
17	TRBV10-3	NA	NA	TRBJ2-6	CAISPEHGGSGANVLTF	TGTGCCATCAGCCCAGAACACGGAGGCTCTGGGGCCAACGTCCTGACTTTC
11	TRBV6-2/TRBV6-3	NA	many	TRBJ2-5	CASSYSGTQYF	TGTGCCAGCAGTTACTCCGGGACCCAGTACTTC
17	TRBV11-2	TRBD1	NA	TRBJ1-4	CASSTGQGSITNEKLFF	TGTGCCAGCAGCACCGGACAGGGAAGCATCACTAATGAAAAACTGTTTTTT
14	TRBV6-6	TRBD1	NA	TRBJ1-2	CASSARTGYFDYTF	TGTGCCAGCAGTGCCAGGACAGGGTATTTCGACTACACCTTC
16	TRBV6-2/TRBV6-3	NA	few	TRBJ2-3	CASSYGGLTSTDTQYF	TGTGCCAGCAGTTACGGCGGGCTTACTAGCACAGATACGCAGTATTTT
13	TRBV20-1	TRBD1	NA	TRBJ1-2	CSAVRDRGHGYTF	TGCAGTGCTGTCCGGGACAGGGGACACGGCTACACCTTC
13	TRBV29-1	NA	NA	TRBJ2-2	CSAREGDTGELFF	TGCAGCGCCCGAGAGGGGGACACCGGGGAGCTGTTTTTT
12	TRBV19	TRBD1	NA	TRBJ2-7	CASRQGGYEQCF	TGTGCCAGTCGACAGGGCGGATACGAGCAGTGCTTC
16	TRBV12-5	NA	NA	TRBJ2-3	CASGLSGKPSTDTQYF	TGTGCTAGTGGTTTGTCGGGGAAGCCTAGCACAGATACGCAGTATTTT
12	TRBV30	NA	NA	TRBJ1-2	CAWSDRHNGYTF	TGTGCCTGGAGTGACAGGCATAATGGCTACACCTTC
15	TRBV7-2	NA	NA	TRBJ1-6	CASSLGGAGNSPLHF	TGTGCCAGCAGCTTAGGAGGGGCGGGTAATTCACCCCTCCACTTT
16	TRBV27	TRBD1	NA	TRBJ1-1	CASSSLDRDPNTEAFF	TGTGCCAGCAGTTCCCTGGACAGGGACCCGAACACTGAAGCTTTCTTT
12	TRBV24-1	NA	NA	TRBJ1-2	CATSAYGNGYTF	TGTGCCACCAGTGCTTACGGGAATGGCTACACCTTC
15	TRBV7-2	TRBD1	few	TRBJ2-1	CASSLRQGARGEQFF	TGTGCCAGCAGCTTAAGGCAGGGGGCGCGGGGTGAGCAGTTCTTC
14	TRBV29-1	NA	NA	TRBJ2-1	CSVGSSLLYNEQFF	TGCAGCGTGGGCTCTAGCCTCCTTTACAATGAGCAGTTCTTC
16	TRBV7-9	NA	NA	TRBJ1-2	CASSPQGGGFVYGYTF	TGTGCCAGCAGCCCCCAGGGTGGAGGGTTCGTTTACGGCTACACCTTC
12	TRBV12-3/TRBV12-4	TRBD2	NA	TRBJ2-3	CASSRLAGGLYF	TGTGCCAGCAGTCGCCTAGCGGGGGGGCTGTATTTT
12	TRBV6-2/TRBV6-3	NA	NA	TRBJ2-5	CASSYSEGTQYF	TGTGCCAGCAGTTACTCGGAGGGGACCCAGTACTTC
15	TRBV7-2	NA	few	TRBJ2-2	CASSLGAVPTGELFF	TGTGCCAGCAGCTTAGGGGCAGTCCCCACCGGGGAGCTGTTTTTT
14	TRBV29-1	TRBD1	NA	TRBJ2-5	CSVARDRGLGTQYF	TGCAGCGTGGCCCGGGACAGGGGGCTCGGGACCCAGTACTTC
15	TRBV11-3	NA	few	TRBJ1-1	CASSHTEGRGTEAFF	TGTGCCAGCAGCCACACCGAGGGGAGAGGAACTGAAGCTTTCTTT
12	TRBV12-3/TRBV12-4	TRBD1	NA	TRBJ2-7	CASSYTGTGEYF	TGTGCCAGCAGTTACACTGGGACAGGGGAGTACTTC
11	TRBV7-2	NA	NA	TRBJ2-1	CASSSQVFQFF	TGTGCCAGCAGCTCCCAGGTCTTTCAGTTCTTC
12	TRBV6-2/TRBV6-3	NA	NA	TRBJ1-1	CASSYGSTDAFF	TGTGCCAGCAGTTACGGAAGCACTGACGCTTTCTTT
13	TRBV7-3	NA	few	TRBJ2-3	CASSLFGTDTQCF	TGTGCCAGCAGCTTATTCGGCACAGATACGCAGTGTTTT